This passage covers 25 T cell receptor beta chains from one sample sequenced in a study of blood T cell repertoires in COVID-19. Generated by immunoSEQ multiplex PCR, the TCRdb table keeps only in-frame clones and is missing some. The sample carries a few hundred thousand clones, approximately 88% recorded once. The sequencing sample was made of peripheral blood. All receptors derive from a woman aged 25 to 39 with COVID-19, enrolled during active disease.

The chain couples TRBV5-6 to TRBJ2-7, with TRBD1 identical over 8 bases. V lost 5 bases to trimming and J lost 3 bases; unmatched junction nucleotides: 4. CDR1 and CDR2 (germline): SGHDT, YYEEEE. The CDR3 loop spans 13 amino acids. In DNA, the CDR3 is TGTGCCAGCAGTTACGACAGGGGCTACGAGCAGTACGTC. Residues: CASSYDRGYEQYV.

V is TRBV24-1 and J is TRBJ1-2; D is undetermined. Per the germline V gene, CDR1 is KGHDR and CDR2 is SFDVKD. V was trimmed by 3 bases and J by 2 bases, leaving 12 bases between them. The length of the CDR3 is 15 residues. DNA for the CDR3: TGTGCCACCAGTGATACAGAGACGGTGAACTATGGCTACACCTTC. Translating it yields CATSDTETVNYGYTF.

This chain joins TRBV12-5 and TRBJ2-5; 14 bases map to TRBD2. Germline V gene data show CDR1 as LGHNT and CDR2 as FRNRAP. This CDR3 has 17 amino acids. The trim removed 3 bases at V and 2 bases at J, leaving 5 bases unmatched. The CDR3 bases are TGTGCTAGTGGTTTCGGGACTAGCGGGGGCTTTCAAGAGACCCAGTACTTC. Translation gives CASGFGTSGGFQETQYF.

The V and J genes are TRBV20-1 and TRBJ1-1; no clear D. CDR3 length: 13 amino acids. The germline gives CDR1 DFQATT, CDR2 SNEGSKA (reference sequence). V was cut by 3 bases and J by 1 base, with 9 bases left in between. CDR3 DNA sequence: TGCAGTGCTAGTCCACAGCCGAACACTGAAGCTTTCTTT. It specifies CSASPQPNTEAFF.

The chain combines TRBV7-2 with TRBJ1-6; D possibly corresponds to TRBD1 (6 bases). V dropped 4 bases and J dropped 7 bases, with 14 bases sitting between them. Looked up from germline, CDR1 is SGHTA and CDR2 is FQGNSA. The CDR3 loop spans 15 amino acids. The CDR3 region is CASSSYRDWNSPLHF. CDR3 in DNA: TGTGCCAGCAGCTCATACAGGGATTGGAATTCACCCCTCCACTTT.

The rearrangement uses TRBV7-8 and TRBJ2-3, with TRBD2 matching 11 bases. Trimming cost V 5 bases and J 6 bases; bases outside gene matches: 7. This CDR3 comprises 15 residues. Germline values: CDR1 SGHVS, CDR2 FQNEAQ. CDR3 bases: TGTGCCAGCAGCGCCGTAGCGGGGGGGGATGATACGCAGTATTTT. The encoded protein is CASSAVAGGDDTQYF.

The V gene is TRBV5-5, the J gene TRBJ1-4, with D perhaps TRBD1 (5 bases). This CDR3 is built from 14 residues. Between the trimmed V and J ends, which lost 4 bases and 7 bases, there was a span of 14 bases. Germline CDR1 and CDR2: SGHKS and YYEKEE (reference sequence). CDR3 sequence: CASSLGTDSEKLFF. The CDR3 DNA is TGTGCCAGCAGCCTCGGGACTGATTCTGAAAAACTGTTTTTT.

This clone has just one count. The chain is built from TRBV21-1 and TRBJ2-1; TRBD2, the D gene given by the table, was not confirmed from the DNA. TRBV21-1 is given as a pseudogene. The CDR3 is 17 residues long. As DNA, the CDR3 is TGTGCCAGCAGCAAACCGGGACTAGCGGGGGGGTTCCATGAGCAGTTCTTC. Protein product: CASSKPGLAGGFHEQFF.

V gene TRBV3-1 (or the pseudogene TRBV3-2) combines with J gene TRBJ1-4; no definite D call. CDR1 and CDR2 (germline): LGHDT, YNNKEL (reference sequence). The CDR3 loop spans 13 amino acids. With 5 bases removed from V and 5 bases from J, the gap between germline ends came to 9 bases. This CDR3 reads CASSDPGNEKLFF. In nucleotides, the CDR3 is TGTGCCAGCAGCGACCCGGGGAATGAAAAACTGTTTTTT.

This clone was counted a few times. This sequence joins TRBV6-5 and TRBJ1-2; 8 positions agree with TRBD1. The CDR3 is 14 amino acids. Losses at the gene ends were 6 bases for V and 2 bases for J; bases not matched to a gene: 5. Germline V gene sequence: CDR1 MNHEY, CDR2 SVGAGI. The CDR3 loop reads CASRMDRDNYGYTF. The CDR3 DNA is TGTGCCAGCAGGATGGACAGGGACAACTATGGCTACACCTTC.

This clone was detected a few times. The V gene is TRBV6-5, the J gene TRBJ2-7, with D hard to call. Per the germline V gene, CDR1 is MNHEY and CDR2 is SVGAGI. CDR3 size: 15 residues. Trimming took 0 bases from V and 2 from J, leaving 11 bases between them. In nucleotides, the CDR3 is TGTGCCAGCAGTTACTCGTCCGGAACTACCTACGAGCAGTACTTC. This sequence encodes CASSYSSGTTYEQYF.

The chain combines TRBV25-1 with TRBJ2-3, with a tentative D call TRBD2 (6 bases). This CDR3 has 16 residues. The V end lost 0 bases, the J end lost 5 bases, and 15 bases lay between the germline ends. Germline V CDR1 and CDR2: MGHDK, SYGVNS. Here the CDR3 reads CASSEYRRGLRDTQYF. The CDR3 coding sequence is TGTGCCAGCAGTGAATATAGGAGGGGACTTAGAGATACGCAGTATTTT.

J is TRBJ2-5 and V is TRBV13; 8 bases match TRBD2. The CDR3 has 18 amino acids. V shed 5 bases, J shed 1 base, and the junction held 15 bases outside the gene matches. CDR1 is PRHDT and CDR2 is FYEKMQ in the germline V gene (reference sequence). The CDR3 sequence: CASSPSVSGGTFQETQYF. The CDR3 DNA reads TGTGCCAGCAGCCCATCAGTAAGCGGGGGAACTTTCCAAGAGACCCAGTACTTC.

The rearrangement uses TRBV5-6 and TRBJ2-5; tentative D call: TRBD1 (6 bases). The CDR3 has 15 residues. Trimming pared 3 bases from V and 1 base from J, leaving 13 bases between. Germline V gene data show CDR1 as SGHDT and CDR2 as YYEEEE. This CDR3 reads CASSSHRVPQETQYF. The CDR3 nucleotides read TGTGCCAGCAGCTCCCACAGGGTCCCCCAAGAGACCCAGTACTTC. The variable domain in full, completed from reference TRBV5-6 and TRBJ2-5, reads DAGVTQSPTHLIKTRGQQVTLRCSPKSGHDTVSWYQQALGQGPQFIFQYYEEEERQRGNFPDRFSGHQFPNYSSELNVNALLLGDSALYLCASSSHRVPQETQYFGPGTRLLVL.

This chain connects TRBV7-2 to TRBJ1-4, with D possibly TRBD1 on 5 matching bases. The CDR3 extends over 15 amino acids. The V end was cut by 1 base, the J end by 8 bases, with 14 bases between. The germline V gene has CDR1 SGHTA and CDR2 FQGNSA. The CDR3 nucleotides are TGTGCCAGCAGCTTAGTTCCAGGGATGGGAGAAAAACTGTTTTTT. Encoded protein: CASSLVPGMGEKLFF.

The chain couples TRBV6-2 or TRBV6-3 to TRBJ2-7, with TRBD1 matching 7 bases. V lost 4 bases to trimming and J lost 4 bases; unmatched junction nucleotides: 13. The CDR3 sequence is 16 residues long. Looked up from germline, CDR1 is MNHEY and CDR2 is SVGEGT. The chain's CDR3 is CASSSPYRDREYEQYF. In DNA form, the CDR3 reads TGTGCCAGCAGTTCACCTTACCGGGACAGAGAATACGAGCAGTACTTC.

The chain recombines TRBV30 with TRBJ2-5, with 7 bases identical to TRBD2. In germline, CDR1 is GTSNPN, CDR2 SVGIG (reference sequence). The CDR3 loop spans 14 amino acids. V gave up 5 bases and J gave up 2 bases; unmatched junction bases: 8. CDR3 in DNA: TGTGCCTGGTGCCGGGGAGGGATTCAAGAGACCCAGTACTTC. Its translation is CAWCRGGIQETQYF.

The CDR3 sequence is CASSKDRTNEKLFF. The CDR3 DNA sequence: TGTGCCAGCAGCAAAGACAGGACGAATGAAAAACTGTTTTTT. V gene TRBV6-5 combines with J gene TRBJ1-4, with D possibly TRBD1 on 6 matching bases. Germline V gene data show CDR1 as MNHEY and CDR2 as SVGAGI. The V end lost 6 bases, the J end lost 5 bases, and 13 bases lay between the germline ends. CDR3 length: 14 amino acids.

This chain connects TRBV6-5 to TRBJ1-5, with D uncertain. The CDR3 covers 11 residues. Germline V gives CDR1 MNHEY, CDR2 SVGAGI. With 6 bases removed from V and 3 bases from J, the gap between germline ends came to 3 bases. CDR3 nucleotide sequence: TGTGCCAGCAGCTCCAATCAGCCCCAGCATTTT. Translating gives CASSSNQPQHF.

V gene TRBV3-1 (or the pseudogene TRBV3-2) combines with J gene TRBJ1-2; 7 bases match TRBD1. Germline values: CDR1 LGHDT, CDR2 YNNKEL (reference sequence). V was clipped by 3 bases and J by 7 bases; unmatched bases: 2. The CDR3 extends over 12 amino acids. The CDR3 loop reads CASSQQGVGYTF. The CDR3 nucleotides are TGTGCCAGCAGCCAGCAGGGGGTTGGCTACACCTTC.

The V gene is TRBV9, the J gene TRBJ2-7, with 8 bases matching TRBD2. This CDR3 spans 14 amino acids. V gave up 0 bases and J gave up 4 bases; unmatched junction bases: 3. CDR1 and CDR2 (germline): SGDLS, YYNGEE. CDR3 sequence reads: CASSVAGGPYEQYF. The CDR3 DNA follows: TGTGCCAGCAGCGTAGCGGGGGGGCCTTACGAGCAGTACTTC. Looking up the rest from reference TRBV9 and TRBJ2-7 gives the full variable domain: DSGVTQTPKHLITATGQRVTLRCSPRSGDLSVYWYQQSLDQGLQFLIQYYNGEERAKGNILERFSAQQFPDLHSELNLSSLELGDSALYFCASSVAGGPYEQYFGPGTRLTVT.

The V gene is TRBV19, the J gene TRBJ1-2; 8 bases agree with TRBD1. The CDR3 spans 13 residues. Germline CDR1 LNHDA, CDR2 SQIVND (reference sequence). The V and J ends lost 6 bases and 5 bases, in that order; junction bases with no gene match: 5. CDR3 amino acids: CASRDREEYGYTF. CDR3 DNA sequence: TGTGCCAGTAGGGACAGGGAGGAGTATGGCTACACCTTC. The full variable domain, with the rest looked up from reference TRBV19 and TRBJ1-2, is DGGITQSPKYLFRKEGQNVTLSCEQNLNHDAMYWYRQDPGQGLRLIYYSQIVNDFQKGDIAEGYSVSREKKESFPLTVTSAQKNPTAFYLCASRDREEYGYTFGSGTRLTVV.

The V gene is TRBV4-1, the J gene TRBJ2-2; D uncertain. CDR1 and CDR2 (germline): MGHRA, YSYEKL. CDR3 length: 14 amino acids. V shed 1 base and J shed 1 base, with 4 bases lying between them. The CDR3 is CASSQVENTGELFF. CDR3 nucleotide sequence: TGCGCCAGCAGCCAAGTAGAGAACACCGGGGAGCTGTTTTTT.

The CDR3 DNA sequence: TGCGCCAGCAGCCAAGCAGGGGCTGGAAACACCATATATTTT. It yields the protein CASSQAGAGNTIYF. This sequence joins TRBV4-1 and TRBJ1-3, with a weak D call TRBD1 (6 bases). CDR1 is MGHRA, CDR2 YSYEKL, per germline. The CDR3 has 14 amino acids. V shed 1 base and J shed 2 bases, with 6 bases lying between them.

The chain uses TRBV5-1 and TRBJ2-1, with D perhaps TRBD1 (6 bases). The CDR3 has 14 amino acids. V was clipped by 0 bases and J by 4 bases, with 8 bases between them. Looked up from germline, CDR1 is SGHRS and CDR2 is YFSETQ. The CDR3 DNA follows: TGCGCCAGCAGCTTGGATACAGGGTACAATGAGCAGTTCTTC. It codes for CASSLDTGYNEQFF.